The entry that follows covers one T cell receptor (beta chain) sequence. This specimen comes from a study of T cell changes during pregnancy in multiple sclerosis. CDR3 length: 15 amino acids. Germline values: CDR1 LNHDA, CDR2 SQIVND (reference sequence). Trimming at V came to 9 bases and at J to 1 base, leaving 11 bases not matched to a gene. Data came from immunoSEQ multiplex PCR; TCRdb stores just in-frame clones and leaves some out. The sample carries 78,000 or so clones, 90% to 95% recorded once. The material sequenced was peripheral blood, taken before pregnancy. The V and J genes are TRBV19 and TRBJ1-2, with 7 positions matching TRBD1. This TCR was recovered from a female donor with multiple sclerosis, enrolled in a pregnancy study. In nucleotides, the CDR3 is TGTGCCAGCATGGACAGGCGGGGAAATAACTATGGCTACACCTTC. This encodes CASMDRRGNNYGYTF. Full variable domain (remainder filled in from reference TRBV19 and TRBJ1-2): DGGITQSPKYLFRKEGQNVTLSCEQNLNHDAMYWYRQDPGQGLRLIYYSQIVNDFQKGDIAEGYSVSREKKESFPLTVTSAQKNPTAFYLCASMDRRGNNYGYTFGSGTRLTVV.